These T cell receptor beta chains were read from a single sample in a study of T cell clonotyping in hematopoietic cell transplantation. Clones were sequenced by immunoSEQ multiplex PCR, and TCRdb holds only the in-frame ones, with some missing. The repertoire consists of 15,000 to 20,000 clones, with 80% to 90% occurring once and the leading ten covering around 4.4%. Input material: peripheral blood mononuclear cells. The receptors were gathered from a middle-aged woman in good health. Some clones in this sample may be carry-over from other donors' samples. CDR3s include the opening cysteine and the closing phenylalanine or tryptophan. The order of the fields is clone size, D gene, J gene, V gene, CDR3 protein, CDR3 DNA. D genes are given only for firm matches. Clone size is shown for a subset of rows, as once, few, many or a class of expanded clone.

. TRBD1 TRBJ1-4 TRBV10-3 CAISPGTGEEKLFF TGTGCCATCAGCCCCGGGACAGGGGAGGAAAAACTGTTTTTT
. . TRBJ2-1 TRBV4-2 CASSPVPYLEQFF TGTGCCAGCAGCCCCGTCCCCTATCTTGAGCAGTTCTTC
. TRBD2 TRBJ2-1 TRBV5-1 CASSLEASGSNEQFF TGCGCCAGCAGCTTGGAGGCTAGCGGGAGCAATGAGCAGTTCTTC
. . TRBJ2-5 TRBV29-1 CSAPGGGGETQYF TGCAGCGCACCCGGGGGCGGAGGAGAGACCCAGTACTTC
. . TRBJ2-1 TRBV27 CASSGSGMVNEQFF TGTGCCAGCAGCGGGTCCGGCATGGTCAATGAGCAGTTCTTC
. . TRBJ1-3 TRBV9 CASSEQGVSGNTIYF TGTGCCAGCAGCGAACAGGGCGTCTCTGGAAACACCATATATTTT
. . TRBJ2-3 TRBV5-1 CASSLGPTSTDTQYF TGCGCCAGCAGCTTGGGACCGACTAGCACAGATACGCAGTATTTT
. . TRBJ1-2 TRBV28 CASSLEGGYGYTF TGTGCCAGCAGTTTGGAAGGAGGTTATGGCTACACCTTC
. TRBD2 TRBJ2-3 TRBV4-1 CASSQPKAGAVEDTQYF TGCGCCAGCAGCCAACCCAAAGCGGGAGCGGTGGAAGATACGCAGTATTTT
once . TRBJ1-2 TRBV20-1 CSARLGYGYTF TGCAGTGCTAGGTTGGGCTATGGCTACACCTTC
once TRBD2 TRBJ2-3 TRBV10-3 CAISESEREVTDTQYF TGTGCCATCAGTGAGTCGGAGCGGGAGGTGACAGATACGCAGTATTTT
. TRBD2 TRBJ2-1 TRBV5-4 CASSLGSGRASEQFF TGTGCCAGCAGCTTGGGTAGCGGGAGGGCCAGTGAGCAGTTCTTC
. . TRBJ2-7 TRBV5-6 CASSYTGHGRYEQYF TGTGCCAGCAGCTATACGGGACACGGGCGCTACGAGCAGTACTTC
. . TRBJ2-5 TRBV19 CASSIGGEETQYF TGTGCCAGTAGTATCGGGGGTGAGGAGACCCAGTACTTC
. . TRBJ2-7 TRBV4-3 CASSPTAVATYEQYF TGCGCCAGCAGCCCTACAGCGGTGGCGACCTACGAGCAGTACTTC
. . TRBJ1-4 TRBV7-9 CASSLGQGSTNEKLFF TGTGCCAGCAGCTTAGGGCAGGGTTCAACTAATGAAAAACTGTTTTTT
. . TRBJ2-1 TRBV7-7 CASSPDHSEQFF TGTGCTAGCAGCCCAGACCATAGTGAGCAGTTCTTC
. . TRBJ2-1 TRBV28 CASLPGVSYNEQFF TGTGCCAGCCTCCCCGGGGTTTCCTACAATGAGCAGTTCTTC
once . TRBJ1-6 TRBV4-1 CASSLHLGGSSYNSPLHF TGCGCCAGCAGCCTCCACCTTGGGGGGAGCTCCTATAATTCACCCCTCCACTTT
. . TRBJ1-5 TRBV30 CAWSENSNQPQHF TGTGCCTGGAGTGAAAACAGCAATCAGCCCCAGCATTTT
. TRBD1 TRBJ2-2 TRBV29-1 CSVGDRGSYTGELFF TGCAGCGTCGGTGACAGGGGCTCTTACACCGGGGAGCTGTTTTTT
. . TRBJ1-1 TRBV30 CAWTGQFNTEAFF TGTGCCTGGACTGGACAGTTCAACACTGAAGCTTTCTTT
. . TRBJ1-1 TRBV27 CASSLNDQTGAFF TGTGCCAGCAGTTTAAATGATCAGACCGGTGCTTTCTTT
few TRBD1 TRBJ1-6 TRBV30 CAWSPGTGDSPLHF TGTGCCTGGAGTCCCGGGACAGGGGATTCACCCCTCCACTTT
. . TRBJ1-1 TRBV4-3 CASSQDRLNTEAFF TGCGCCAGCAGCCAAGATAGACTGAACACTGAAGCTTTCTTT
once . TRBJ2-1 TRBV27 CASSPGAGWSSYNEQFF TGTGCCAGCAGTCCCGGCGCAGGGTGGAGCTCCTACAATGAGCAGTTCTTC
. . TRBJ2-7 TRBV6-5 CASRKTGSHEQYF TGTGCCAGCAGAAAAACAGGGTCCCACGAGCAGTACTTC
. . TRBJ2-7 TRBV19 CASSPLLGGTYEQYF TGTGCCAGTAGTCCCCTCTTGGGAGGCACCTACGAGCAGTACTTC
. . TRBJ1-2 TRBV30 CAWSTGDTVAGTNYGYTF TGTGCCTGGAGTACGGGGGATACGGTGGCCGGGACTAACTATGGCTACACCTTC
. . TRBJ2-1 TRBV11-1 CASSRSSYNEQFF TGTGCCAGCAGCCGCAGCTCCTACAATGAGCAGTTCTTC
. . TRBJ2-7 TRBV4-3 CASSQGHSSSYEQCF TGCGCCAGCAGCCAGGGACACTCGAGCTCCTACGAGCAGTGCTTC
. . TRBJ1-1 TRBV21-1 CASSKVGGASRTEAFF TGTGCCAGCAGCAAAGTTGGGGGCGCTTCCCGAACTGAAGCTTTCTTT
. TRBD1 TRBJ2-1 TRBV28 CASRGTGTYYNEQFF TGTGCCAGCAGGGGGACAGGGACCTATTACAATGAGCAGTTCTTC
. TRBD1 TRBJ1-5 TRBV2 CASSEQGARQPQHF TGTGCCAGCAGTGAACAGGGGGCGCGTCAGCCCCAGCATTTT
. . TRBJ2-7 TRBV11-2 CASRSPRASEQYF TGTGCCAGCAGATCCCCCCGGGCCTCCGAGCAGTACTTC
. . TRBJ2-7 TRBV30 CAWTRHIGTYEQYF TGTGCCTGGACCCGACATATCGGGACCTACGAGCAGTACTTC
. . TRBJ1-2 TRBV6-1 CATFSGGYTF TGTGCCACCTTCAGCGGGGGCTACACCTTC
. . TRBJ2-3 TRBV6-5 CASSYSWGGGDTQYF TGTGCCAGCAGTTACTCGTGGGGGGGCGGAGATACGCAGTATTTT
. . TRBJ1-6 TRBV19 CASSLGNSSPLHF TGTGCCAGTTCCCTGGGGAATTCTTCACCCCTCCACTTT
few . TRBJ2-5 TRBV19 CASSLVGDETQYF TGTGCCAGTAGTCTGGTAGGGGACGAGACCCAGTACTTC
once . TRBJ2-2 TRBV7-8 CASSLGGQGYTGELFF TGTGCCAGCAGCTTGGGGGGGCAGGGTTACACCGGGGAGCTGTTTTTT
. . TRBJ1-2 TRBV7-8 CASSLEAAIANYGYTF TGTGCCAGCAGCTTAGAAGCAGCGATAGCTAACTATGGCTACACCTTC
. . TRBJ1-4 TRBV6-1 CASSEGLAKGWIEKLFF TGTGCCAGCAGTGAAGGTTTGGCGAAGGGATGGATTGAAAAACTGTTTTTT
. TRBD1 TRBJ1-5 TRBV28 CASSFSLGAGGSNQPQHF TGTGCCAGCAGTTTTTCCCTGGGGGCAGGGGGTAGCAATCAGCCCCAGCATTTT
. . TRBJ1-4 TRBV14 CASSQDQRMRNGNWDEKLFF TGTGCCAGCAGCCAAGATCAGAGAATGAGGAACGGTAACTGGGATGAAAAACTGTTTTTT
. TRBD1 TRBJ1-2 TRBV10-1 CASNGTRDRGGYGYTF TGCGCCAGCAACGGAACCCGGGACAGGGGAGGGTATGGCTACACCTTC
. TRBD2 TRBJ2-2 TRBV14 CASSHISGGTGELFF TGTGCCAGCAGCCATATTAGCGGGGGCACCGGGGAGCTGTTTTTT
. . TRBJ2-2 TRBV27 CASSSISRAGELFF TGTGCCAGCAGTTCGATCTCACGGGCCGGGGAGCTGTTTTTT
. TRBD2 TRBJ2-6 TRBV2 CASSPLAGGFGANVLTF TGTGCCAGCAGTCCACTAGCGGGAGGGTTTGGGGCCAACGTCCTGACTTTC
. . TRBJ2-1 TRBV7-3 CASSLPGLSNEQFF TGTGCCAGCAGCCTTCCGGGGCTTTCTAATGAGCAGTTCTTC
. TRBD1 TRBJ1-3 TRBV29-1 CSVDRTGEGNTIYF TGCAGCGTTGATAGGACAGGGGAAGGAAACACCATATATTTT
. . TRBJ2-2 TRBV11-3 CASSPRGYTGELFF TGTGCCAGCAGCCCTCGGGGGTACACCGGGGAGCTGTTTTTT
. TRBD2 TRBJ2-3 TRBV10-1 CASSERLAGVIDTQYF TGCGCCAGCAGTGAGCGGCTAGCGGGAGTAATAGATACGCAGTATTTT
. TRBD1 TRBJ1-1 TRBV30 CAWSVLGDRAFF TGTGCCTGGAGTGTACTAGGGGACAGGGCTTTCTTT
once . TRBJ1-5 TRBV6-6 CASSRQSQTPQHF TGTGCCAGCAGTAGACAATCGCAGACGCCCCAGCATTTT
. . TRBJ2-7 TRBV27 CASSPTGYYEQYF TGTGCCAGCAGTCCAACAGGGTACTACGAGCAGTACTTC
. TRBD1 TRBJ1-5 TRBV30 CAWSKGRTGAYNQPQHF TGTGCCTGGAGTAAGGGTAGGACAGGGGCTTACAATCAGCCCCAGCATTTT
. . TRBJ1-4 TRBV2 CASSEALANEKLFF TGTGCCAGCAGTGAAGCGCTAGCTAATGAAAAACTGTTTTTT
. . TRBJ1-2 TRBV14 CASSQMRGGYGYTF TGTGCCAGCAGCCAAATGCGGGGAGGGTATGGCTACACCTTC